This is a list of T cell receptor beta chains from one sample in a study of T cell responses to AZD1222 COVID-19 vaccine. TCRdb's copy holds only in-frame clones and misses some; the assay was immunoSEQ multiplex PCR. Counted here are 120,000 or so clones, roughly 88% occurring once; the ten biggest clones make up about 8.5%. The material was peripheral blood, obtained on day 0 of AZD1222 vaccination. The receptors come from an adult in good health. The CDR3 runs from the conserved cysteine through the conserved F or W. The order of the fields is D gene, clone size, V gene, J gene, CDR3 protein, CDR3 DNA. A D gene is named only where the DNA matches it firmly. Rows give clone size only sometimes, using once, few, many, or a class for an expanded clone.

.	.	TRBV28	TRBJ1-4	CASSQHGTSNEKLFF	TGTGCCAGCAGCCAGCATGGGACCTCTAATGAAAAACTGTTTTTT
TRBD1	.	TRBV30	TRBJ2-7	CAWSVGQGVYEQYF	TGTGCCTGGAGTGTAGGGCAGGGGGTCTACGAGCAGTACTTC
TRBD2	.	TRBV24-1	TRBJ2-1	CATSDFSGSRYNEQFF	TGTGCCACCAGTGATTTTAGCGGGAGTCGGTACAATGAGCAGTTCTTC
.	.	TRBV19	TRBJ1-1	CASSPHGANTEAFF	TGTGCCAGTAGTCCCCACGGGGCGAACACTGAAGCTTTCTTT
.	.	TRBV5-1	TRBJ1-2	CASSVGTAYGYTF	TGCGCCAGCAGCGTCGGGACTGCCTATGGCTACACCTTC
TRBD2	.	TRBV27	TRBJ2-7	CASSLSELLANSYEQYF	TGTGCCAGCAGTTTATCGGAGTTACTAGCGAACTCCTACGAGCAGTACTTC
TRBD1	once	TRBV19	TRBJ1-1	CASSTGTESNTEAFF	TGTGCCAGTAGTACAGGGACAGAATCGAACACTGAAGCTTTCTTT
TRBD1	.	TRBV28	TRBJ1-1	CASSPTGGNTEAFF	TGTGCCAGCAGTCCGACAGGGGGCAACACTGAAGCTTTCTTT
.	.	TRBV3-1/TRBV3-2	TRBJ2-1	CASSQGPQSVNEQFF	TGTGCCAGCAGCCAAGGGCCCCAAAGCGTCAATGAGCAGTTCTTC
.	.	TRBV7-2	TRBJ2-2	CASSQKMLGPGELFF	TGTGCCAGCAGCCAAAAAATGTTGGGGCCAGGGGAGCTGTTTTTT
TRBD2	.	TRBV5-1	TRBJ2-1	CASRTSGEHNEQFF	TGCGCCAGCCGGACTAGCGGGGAACACAATGAGCAGTTCTTC
TRBD1	.	TRBV14	TRBJ2-7	CASSRKRGQGSYEQYF	TGTGCCAGCAGCCGGAAAAGGGGACAGGGGTCCTACGAGCAGTACTTC
.	.	TRBV7-9	TRBJ2-2	CASNLQGPGELFF	TGTGCCAGCAACCTCCAGGGCCCCGGGGAGCTGTTTTTT
.	.	TRBV28	TRBJ2-3	CASNPPTMGTDTQYF	TGTGCCAGCAACCCCCCGACCATGGGCACAGATACGCAGTATTTT
.	.	TRBV11-3	TRBJ1-2	CASSSPDRLYGYTF	TGTGCCAGCAGCTCCCCAGACAGGCTCTATGGCTACACCTTC
TRBD1	once	TRBV19	TRBJ2-7	CASRPGTGSSYEQYF	TGTGCCAGTAGACCCGGGACAGGCAGCTCCTACGAGCAGTACTTC
.	.	TRBV18	TRBJ1-5	CASSPPGTSDGNQPQHF	TGTGCCAGCTCACCGCCCGGGACCTCGGACGGCAATCAGCCCCAGCATTTT
TRBD1	.	TRBV14	TRBJ2-7	CASSQDPRQGKVEQYF	TGTGCCAGCAGCCAAGATCCGAGACAGGGGAAGGTCGAGCAGTACTTC
TRBD1	.	TRBV3-1/TRBV3-2	TRBJ1-2	CASSQALGRTGAGYTF	TGTGCCAGCAGCCAAGCCCTGGGCCGGACAGGGGCTGGCTACACCTTC
.	once	TRBV10-3	TRBJ2-7	CAILRDSSYEQYF	TGTGCCATCCTAAGGGACTCCTCCTACGAGCAGTACTTC
TRBD2	.	TRBV11-2	TRBJ2-2	CASSLGQILAGVNTGELFF	TGTGCCAGCAGCTTAGGCCAGATACTAGCGGGAGTGAACACCGGGGAGCTGTTTTTT
.	.	TRBV13	TRBJ2-5	CASSLRTDQETQYF	TGTGCCAGCAGCCTTCGGACAGACCAAGAGACCCAGTACTTC
.	.	TRBV19	TRBJ1-2	CASTGNLYGYTF	TGTGCCAGCACCGGGAACCTTTATGGCTACACCTTC
.	.	TRBV25-1	TRBJ1-2	CASSPGSTRSYGYTF	TGTGCCAGCAGCCCCGGGTCCACTAGAAGCTATGGCTACACCTTC
.	.	TRBV7-8	TRBJ1-2	CASSETGAYGYTF	TGTGCCAGCAGCGAGACAGGCGCCTATGGCTACACCTTC
TRBD2	.	TRBV4-3	TRBJ2-1	CASSQDAGAAYNEQFF	TGCGCCAGCAGCCAAGATGCGGGAGCGGCCTACAATGAGCAGTTCTTC
.	.	TRBV11-3	TRBJ2-1	CASSLAVGGEQFF	TGTGCCAGCAGCTTAGCCGTGGGGGGCGAGCAGTTCTTC
TRBD1	.	TRBV2	TRBJ2-7	CASNRQGSYEQYF	TGTGCCAGCAACAGACAGGGCTCCTACGAGCAGTACTTC
.	.	TRBV7-2	TRBJ2-7	CASSLVGTSLYEQYF	TGTGCCAGCAGCTTAGTTGGGACATCCCTCTACGAGCAGTACTTC
TRBD1	once	TRBV29-1	TRBJ1-2	CSALSTGVYGYTF	TGCAGCGCCCTCTCCACAGGGGTTTATGGCTACACCTTC
.	.	TRBV29-1	TRBJ1-2	CSVILSGQYGYTF	TGCAGCGTTATACTTTCCGGACAGTATGGCTACACCTTC
.	.	TRBV18	TRBJ2-7	CASSPWSGYEQYF	TGTGCCAGCTCACCATGGTCGGGGTACGAGCAGTACTTC
TRBD1	.	TRBV2	TRBJ2-5	CASSRDRGEETQYF	TGTGCCAGCAGTCGGGACAGGGGTGAGGAGACCCAGTACTTC
.	.	TRBV7-3	TRBJ1-5	CASSQDGDQPQHF	TGTGCCAGCAGCCAAGACGGGGATCAGCCCCAGCATTTT
.	once	TRBV5-4	TRBJ1-1	CASSLTRDLNTEAFF	TGTGCCAGCAGCTTGACCCGGGACCTGAACACTGAAGCTTTCTTT
TRBD1	.	TRBV30	TRBJ2-2	CALRDRGHPVGELFF	TGTGCCTTACGGGACAGGGGACACCCGGTCGGGGAGCTGTTTTTT
.	few	TRBV28	TRBJ2-3	CASSLGGTDTQYF	TGTGCCAGCAGTTTAGGCGGCACAGATACGCAGTATTTT
TRBD1	.	TRBV2	TRBJ1-5	CASSMDRGRGNQPQHF	TGTGCCAGCAGTATGGACAGGGGAAGGGGCAATCAGCCCCAGCATTTT
.	once	TRBV6-5	TRBJ2-1	CASNTYKTGYDEQFF	TGTGCCAGCAATACATATAAGACCGGGTACGATGAGCAGTTCTTC
.	.	TRBV30	TRBJ2-5	CAWSVLFETQYF	TGTGCCTGGAGTGTACTGTTTGAGACCCAGTACTTC
TRBD1	.	TRBV18	TRBJ1-6	CASSPTGGNSPLHF	TGTGCCAGCTCACCGACAGGGGGGAATTCACCCCTCCACTTT
TRBD1	.	TRBV20-1	TRBJ1-2	CSASNRGLDGYTF	TGCAGTGCTAGTAACAGGGGGCTGGATGGCTACACCTTC
.	.	TRBV11-3	TRBJ2-7	CASSPANEQYF	TGTGCCAGCAGCCCCGCCAACGAGCAGTACTTC
.	.	TRBV11-2	TRBJ2-5	CASNPQRQLQETQYF	TGTGCCAGCAACCCCCAGCGTCAACTTCAAGAGACCCAGTACTTC
.	.	TRBV19	TRBJ1-3	CASRTSSGNTIYF	TGTGCCAGCAGAACAAGCTCTGGAAACACCATATATTTT
.	once	TRBV11-3	TRBJ2-7	CASSPYALTYEQYF	TGTGCCAGCAGCCCTTACGCCCTCACCTACGAGCAGTACTTC
.	.	TRBV28	TRBJ1-6	CASTPPRGPLHF	TGTGCCAGCACTCCCCCCCGGGGTCCCCTCCACTTT
TRBD1	.	TRBV4-1	TRBJ2-3	CASSQDPAGGLRSTQYF	TGCGCCAGCAGCCAAGATCCCGCAGGGGGCTTAAGGAGTACGCAGTATTTT
.	.	TRBV6-4	TRBJ1-1	CASTQGGNTEAFF	TGTGCCAGCACGCAGGGTGGCAACACTGAAGCTTTCTTT
.	.	TRBV6-6	TRBJ2-6	CATSLGASGANVLTF	TGTGCCACTTCACTAGGGGCCTCTGGGGCCAACGTCCTGACTTTC
TRBD2	.	TRBV11-3	TRBJ2-3	CASSPGGRGADTQYF	TGTGCCAGCAGCCCGGGCGGGAGGGGGGCAGATACGCAGTATTTT
TRBD1	.	TRBV7-9	TRBJ1-2	CASSLGTYRGGYTF	TGTGCCAGCAGCTTAGGAACTTACAGGGGTGGCTACACCTTC
.	.	TRBV28	TRBJ1-5	CASSSSRDRSQHF	TGTGCCAGCAGTTCCTCGAGGGATAGGTCCCAGCATTTT
TRBD2	.	TRBV7-2	TRBJ2-5	CASSLWGGSRVIETQYF	TGTGCCAGCAGCTTATGGGGCGGGAGCCGGGTAATAGAGACCCAGTACTTC
.	few	TRBV15	TRBJ2-1	CATSRESRRDQFF	TGTGCCACCAGCAGAGAGTCTCGGCGGGATCAGTTCTTC